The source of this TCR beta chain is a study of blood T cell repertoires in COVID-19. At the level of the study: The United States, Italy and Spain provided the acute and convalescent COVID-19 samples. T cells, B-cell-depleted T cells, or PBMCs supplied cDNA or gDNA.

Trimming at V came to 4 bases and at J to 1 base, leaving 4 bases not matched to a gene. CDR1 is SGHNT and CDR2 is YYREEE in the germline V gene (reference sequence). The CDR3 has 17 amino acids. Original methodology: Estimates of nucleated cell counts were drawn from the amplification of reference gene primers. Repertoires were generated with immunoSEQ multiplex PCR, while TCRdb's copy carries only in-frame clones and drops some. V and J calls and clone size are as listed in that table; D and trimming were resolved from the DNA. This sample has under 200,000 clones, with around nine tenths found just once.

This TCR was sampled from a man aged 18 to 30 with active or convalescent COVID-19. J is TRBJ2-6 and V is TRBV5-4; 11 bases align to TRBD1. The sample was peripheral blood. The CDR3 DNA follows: TGTGCCAGCAGCCGCGGGACAGGGGGTTCTGGGGCCAACGTCCTGACTTTC. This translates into CASSRGTGGSGANVLTF.